This entry features one TCR beta chain sequence. Its specificity is unknown. This entry comes from a study of T cells after yellow fever vaccination. As for the study in general: SMART-Seq v4 Ultra Low Input prepared the low-cell-number fractions.

TCRdb re-called the 5' RACE reads with MiXCR, one entry per CDR3 protein. The sample records about 370,000 distinct CDR3 sequences, more than 9% being singletons. Study-wide results and limits: Contaminants from the bulk population, in the form of abundant clonotypes, could be found in FACS-sorted repertoires. Reappearing after the booster were most of the clones from primary vaccination (around 96% CD4, 85% to 90% CD8).

The V end lost 7 bases, the J end lost 9 bases, and 16 bases lay between the germline ends. The CDR3 covers 13 residues. Germline V gene data show CDR1 as SEHNR and CDR2 as FQNEAQ (reference sequence). Here the sequenced sample was PBMCs, taken on the day of the first yellow fever vaccination. The gene calls are TRBV7-9 and TRBJ2-1; the D gene is possibly TRBD1 (6 bases). This clonotype was obtained from a young man who received the YFV17D yellow fever vaccine. CDR3 protein: CASTLQQGIEQFF. The DNA for the CDR3 is TGTGCCAGCACTCTCCAACAGGGTATTGAGCAGTTCTTC.